The present TCR beta chain was sequenced within a study of T cells in narcolepsy (dated by TCRdb to between 2017 and 2018). Background on the whole study: Patients with narcolepsy type 1 or type 2 (NT1, NT2) and healthy control donors were enrolled in the study. The study sought autoreactive T cells targeting hypocretin neuron self-antigens (hypocretin, TRIB2) in narcolepsy patients, using TCR Vbeta sequencing to track clonotypes in blood and CSF.

The receptor library was made with the immunoSEQ multiplex PCR assay. TCRdb carries this immuneACCESS record with in-frame sequences only. Its versions omit some clonotypes, under half of them owing to an unresolved V gene in the studies checked, with the rest unexplained. This sample comprises about 25,000 clones, around 85% of them detected only once. The ten largest clones capture 0.71% of the sample. On the study overall, not on this receptor specifically: No sequences matching autoreactive T cell clones were present in some of the blood memory CD4+ repertoires from patients and controls. According to the report, autoreactive clonotypes were detected serially in the blood of the same patients and of different patients, but not in healthy controls. Numbers of sequenced blood memory CD4+ clonotypes were comparable, with averages of about 39,494 in patients and roughly 34,000 in controls. In plots comparing CSF and blood CD4+ T cell clonotypes from the same patient, HCRT-specific and TRIB2-specific autoreactive clonotypes were highlighted.

Memory CD4+ T cells were sorted ex vivo from peripheral blood of narcolepsy patients and healthy controls for TCR Vbeta sequencing. Comments on this clone: Its antigen has not been determined. The record has no base qualities; no much larger clone is one base away.

Including cysteine and phenylalanine, the CDR3 has 15 amino acids. The only DNA kept is the CDR3, 45 bases in frame from the first base. According to the germline V gene, CDR1 reads SGHRS and CDR2 reads YFSETQ. V loses 0 bases, J loses 1 base, and the germline ends lie 10 bases apart. Sequencing was performed on CD45RA- memory CD4+ T cells from PBMCs. The cell subset or site label for this specimen denotes: memory T cells sorted ex vivo from peripheral blood. The clonotype was recovered from a human donor with narcolepsy. The sequence joins TRBV5-1 to TRBJ1-1; TRBD1 is a possible D gene, resting on 6 matching bases. The DNA reads TGCGCCAGCAGCTTGGAAACAGGGTGGAACACTGAAGCTTTCTTT. Translated, it gives CASSLETGWNTEAFF.